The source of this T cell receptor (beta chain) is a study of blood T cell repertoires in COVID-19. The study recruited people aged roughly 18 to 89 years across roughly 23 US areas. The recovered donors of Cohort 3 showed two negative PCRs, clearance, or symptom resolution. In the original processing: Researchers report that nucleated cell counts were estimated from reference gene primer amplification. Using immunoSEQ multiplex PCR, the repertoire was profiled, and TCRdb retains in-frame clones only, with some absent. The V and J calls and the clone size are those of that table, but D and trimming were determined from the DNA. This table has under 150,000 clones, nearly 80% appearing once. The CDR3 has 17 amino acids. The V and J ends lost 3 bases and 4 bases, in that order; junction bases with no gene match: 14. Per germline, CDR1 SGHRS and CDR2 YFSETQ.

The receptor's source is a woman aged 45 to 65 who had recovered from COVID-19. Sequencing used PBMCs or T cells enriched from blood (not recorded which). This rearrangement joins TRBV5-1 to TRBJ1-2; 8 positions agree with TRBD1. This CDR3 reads CASSSMSGTGSAYGYTF. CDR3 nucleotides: TGCGCCAGCAGCTCGATGTCCGGGACAGGAAGCGCCTATGGCTACACCTTC.